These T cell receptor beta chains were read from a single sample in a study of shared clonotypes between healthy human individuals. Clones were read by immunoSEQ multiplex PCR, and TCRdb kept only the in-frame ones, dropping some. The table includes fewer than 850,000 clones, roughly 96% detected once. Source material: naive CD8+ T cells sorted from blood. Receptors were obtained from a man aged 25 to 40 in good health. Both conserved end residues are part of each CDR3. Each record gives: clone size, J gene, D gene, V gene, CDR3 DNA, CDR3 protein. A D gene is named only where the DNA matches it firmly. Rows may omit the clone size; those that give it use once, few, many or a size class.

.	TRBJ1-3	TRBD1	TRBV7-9	TGTGCCAGCAGCTCCGCAGGGGGCTGGGACACCATATATTTT	CASSSAGGWDTIYF
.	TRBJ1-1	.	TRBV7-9	TGTGCCAGCAGCTTATCGGCCGAAGCTTTCTTT	CASSLSAEAFF
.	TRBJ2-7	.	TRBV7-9	TGTGCCAGCAGCGAGGATACAGCGACCTACGAGCAGTACTTC	CASSEDTATYEQYF
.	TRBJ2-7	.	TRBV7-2	TGTGCCAGCAGCTCAATGGGGACTCCCTCGTACGAGCAGTACTTC	CASSSMGTPSYEQYF
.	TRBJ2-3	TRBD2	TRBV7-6	TGTGCCAGCAGCCGGGGACTAGCGGGGGAAGATACGCAGTATTTT	CASSRGLAGEDTQYF
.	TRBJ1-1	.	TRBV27	TGTGCCAGCAGTTTAGGACGGTGGAACACTGAAGCTTTCTTT	CASSLGRWNTEAFF
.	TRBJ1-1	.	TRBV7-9	TGTGCCAGCAGCTTAGCATTTGCCACTGAAGCTTTCTTT	CASSLAFATEAFF
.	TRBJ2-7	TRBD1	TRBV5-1	TGCGCCAGCAGCCCCGGGACAGGGGTCTACGAGCAGTACTTC	CASSPGTGVYEQYF
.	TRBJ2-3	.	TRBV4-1	TGCGCCAGCAGCCAAGATCGAGGGGCTAGGGGAGATACGCAGTATTTT	CASSQDRGARGDTQYF
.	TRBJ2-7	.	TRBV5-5	TGTGCCAGCAGCTTGTCAACAGCCTTCTCCTACGAGCAGTACTTC	CASSLSTAFSYEQYF
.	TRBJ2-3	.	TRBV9	TGTGCCAGCAGCGTAGTGTCTTCCGATACGCAGTATTTT	CASSVVSSDTQYF
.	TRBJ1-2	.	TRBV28	TGTGCCAGCAGTCCGCCCGGGACACCCTACCCAAACTATGGCTACACCTTC	CASSPPGTPYPNYGYTF
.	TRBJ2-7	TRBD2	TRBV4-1	TGCGCCAGCAGCCAAGAGTCATCTAGCGGCTACGAGCAGTACTTC	CASSQESSSGYEQYF
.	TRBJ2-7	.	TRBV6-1	TGTGCCAGCTTTCATAGGAACGAGCAGTACTTC	CASFHRNEQYF
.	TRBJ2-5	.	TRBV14	TGTGCCAGCAGCCAGGGAGCAGAGACCCAGTACTTC	CASSQGAETQYF
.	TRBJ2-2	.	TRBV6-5	TGTGCCAGCAGTTTACTGGGCGGCGGGGAGCTGTTTTTT	CASSLLGGGELFF
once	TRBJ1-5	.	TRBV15	TGTGCCACCAGCAGAGAAGGGGTCCAGCCCCAGCATTTT	CATSREGVQPQHF
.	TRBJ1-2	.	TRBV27	TGTGCCAGCAGTTTGCCAGGGGTGGAGGGCTACACCTTC	CASSLPGVEGYTF
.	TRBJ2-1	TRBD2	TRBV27	TGTGCCAGCAGTCCTCTAGCGGGAGGGGGCAATGAGCAGTTCTTC	CASSPLAGGGNEQFF
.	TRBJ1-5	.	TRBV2	TGTGCCAGCAGTGCCCAGAGTGGGACATTTCGCAATCAGCCCCAGCATTTT	CASSAQSGTFRNQPQHF
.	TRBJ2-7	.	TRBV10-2	TGCGCCAGCAGTGAGTCTGGAGAGCAGTACTTC	CASSESGEQYF
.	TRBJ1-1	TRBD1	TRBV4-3	TGCGCCAGCAGTCAGGGGGCTGGGACTGAAGCTTTCTTT	CASSQGAGTEAFF
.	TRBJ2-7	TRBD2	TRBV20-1	TGCAGTGCGACAGCGGGAAACGAGCAGTACTTC	CSATAGNEQYF
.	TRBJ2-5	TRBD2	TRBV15	TGTGCCATCAGTGGCGGACTAGTTGGGACCCAGTACTTC	CAISGGLVGTQYF
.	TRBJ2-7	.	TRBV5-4	TGTGCCAGCAGCGCCAGACAGGCCGACCACGAGCAGTACTTC	CASSARQADHEQYF
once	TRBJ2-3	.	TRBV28	TGTGCCAGCAGTTTACTGGCTAGTAGTGTTTCTAGCACAGATACGCAGTATTTT	CASSLLASSVSSTDTQYF
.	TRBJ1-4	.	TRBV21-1	TGTGCCAGCAGCAAAGTGGGGAGAACGAGTGAAAAACTGTTTTTT	CASSKVGRTSEKLFF
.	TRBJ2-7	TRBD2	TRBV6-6	TGTGCCAGCAGTTGGGGGGAGGGCCTATTTGGCGAGCAGTACTTC	CASSWGEGLFGEQYF
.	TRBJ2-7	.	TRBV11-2	TGTGCCAGCAGCTTAGAGGCCGGTTACGAGCAGTACTTC	CASSLEAGYEQYF
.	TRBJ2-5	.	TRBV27	TGTGCCAGCAGTTTACTAGGAGAGACCCAGTACTTC	CASSLLGETQYF
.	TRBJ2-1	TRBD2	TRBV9	TGTGCCAGCAGCGGAAACAGGATTCCGCCGGGAGGGGCGAACAATGAGCAGTTCTTC	CASSGNRIPPGGANNEQFF
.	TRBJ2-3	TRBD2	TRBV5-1	TGCGCCAGCAGCTTGCGGCGGGAGGTTACAGATACGCAGTATTTT	CASSLRREVTDTQYF
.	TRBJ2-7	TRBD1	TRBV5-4	TGTGCCAGCAGCCCCGGACAGGGGAGAGACGAGCAGTACTTC	CASSPGQGRDEQYF
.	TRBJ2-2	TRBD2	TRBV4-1	TGCGCCAGCAGCCAGGAACTAGCGGACGCCGGGGAGCTGTTTTTT	CASSQELADAGELFF
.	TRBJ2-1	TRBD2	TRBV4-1	TGCGCCAGCAGCCAAGCCGGAGGACTAGTAGGCTACAATGAGCAGTTCTTC	CASSQAGGLVGYNEQFF
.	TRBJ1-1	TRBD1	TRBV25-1	TGTGCCAGCAGCCTACGGGACAGGAACACTGAAGCTTTCTTT	CASSLRDRNTEAFF
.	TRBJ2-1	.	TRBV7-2	TGTGCCAGCAGCCCCGGGACCCCTGCCTTCACGCAGTTCTTC	CASSPGTPAFTQFF
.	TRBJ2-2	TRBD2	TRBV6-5	TGTGCCAGCAGTTACGGCGGGAGCGGTCTTACAGGGGAGCTGTTTTTT	CASSYGGSGLTGELFF
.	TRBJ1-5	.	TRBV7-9	TGTGCCAGCAGCCCAGAGGGGGGGAACCAGCCCCAGCATTTT	CASSPEGGNQPQHF
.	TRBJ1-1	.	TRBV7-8	TGTGCCAGCAGTTCGGGGGCGGGAGTGACTGAAGCTTTCTTT	CASSSGAGVTEAFF
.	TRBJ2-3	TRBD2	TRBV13	TGTGCCAGCAGCTTAGTCGGGGTGACTAGCGGGATGGCAGATACGCAGTATTTT	CASSLVGVTSGMADTQYF
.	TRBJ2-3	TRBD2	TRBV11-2	TGTGCCAGCAGCTTGCTAGCGGGAGGGCCTGGCTTCACAGATACGCAGTATTTT	CASSLLAGGPGFTDTQYF
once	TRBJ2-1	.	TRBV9	TGTGCCAGCACTTCAGGTGGCCCCTCGGGTGAGCAGTTCTTC	CASTSGGPSGEQFF
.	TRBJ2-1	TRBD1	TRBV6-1	TGTGCCAGCAGTGAACAGGGGGTAAATGAGCAGTTCTTC	CASSEQGVNEQFF
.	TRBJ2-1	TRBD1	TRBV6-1	TGTGCCAGCACCCCGGACAGGGACGAGCAGTTCTTC	CASTPDRDEQFF
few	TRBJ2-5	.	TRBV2	TGTGCCAGCAGGGGTTTTTCCCAGTACTTC	CASRGFSQYF
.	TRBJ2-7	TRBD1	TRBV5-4	TGTGCCAGCAGCTTGGTTGGACAGGGGTCCTACGAGCAGTACTTC	CASSLVGQGSYEQYF
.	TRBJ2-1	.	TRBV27	TGTGCCAGCAGTTTAGACGGAAGCTCCTACAATGAGCAGTTCTTC	CASSLDGSSYNEQFF
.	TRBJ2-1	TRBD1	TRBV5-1	TGCGCCAGCAGCTCGACCGGGACAGGGTACAATGAGCAGTTCTTC	CASSSTGTGYNEQFF
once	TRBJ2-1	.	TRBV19	TGTGCCAGCAGAGCCGGGGCCGGGGACCGGTACAATGAGCAGTTCTTC	CASRAGAGDRYNEQFF
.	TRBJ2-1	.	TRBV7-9	TGTGCCAGCACCAAAACAGGGTTAGCCTACAATGAGCAGTTCTTC	CASTKTGLAYNEQFF
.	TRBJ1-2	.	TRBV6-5	TGTGCCAGCAGTAATTTACCCTGGCACTATGGCTACACCTTC	CASSNLPWHYGYTF
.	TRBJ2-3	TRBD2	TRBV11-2	TGTGCCAGCAGCTTAGTGGGCGGGGGGGCCCCAGATACGCAGTATTTT	CASSLVGGGAPDTQYF
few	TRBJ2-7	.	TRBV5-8	TGTGCCAGCAGCTTGTTGGGTTCCTACGAGCAGTACTTC	CASSLLGSYEQYF
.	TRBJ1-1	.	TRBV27	TGTGCCAGCAGTTTATCCCCGCGGGGTGTGGACACTGAAGCTTTCTTT	CASSLSPRGVDTEAFF